This TCR beta chain appears in the sequencing data of a study of OX40 agonist ivuxolimab in advanced cancers. Study-wide points: CD8+ T cells showed, on average, more clonal expansion than CD4+ cells. Blood T cells, both CD4+ and CD8+, expanded clonally by week 6 at 0.1 to 3.0 mg/kg.

The data were produced by immunoSEQ multiplex PCR, yet TCRdb's version contains in-frame clones alone and is incomplete. The sample shows some 60,000 clones, approximately 91% of them seen only once. In regard to this clone: Its antigen is undetermined.

Blood samples were obtained at baseline, cycle 4 day 1, and cycle 7 day 1. The V end was cut by 3 bases, the J end by 2 bases, with 12 bases between. CDR3 length equals 15 residues. Germline assignment: CDR1 LNHDA and CDR2 SQIVND (reference sequence). The TCR comes from an adult with an advanced solid tumor such as melanoma, head and neck, liver or kidney cancer. The rearrangement uses TRBV19 and TRBJ2-3, with D maybe TRBD1 (6 bases). The sequencing here drew on CD4+ or CD8+ T cells sorted from blood, taken in a trial of the OX40 agonist ivuxolimab. The DNA for the CDR3 is TGTGCCAGTAGTATCAGGCAGGGGCACACAGATACGCAGTATTTT. Protein: CASSIRQGHTDTQYF.